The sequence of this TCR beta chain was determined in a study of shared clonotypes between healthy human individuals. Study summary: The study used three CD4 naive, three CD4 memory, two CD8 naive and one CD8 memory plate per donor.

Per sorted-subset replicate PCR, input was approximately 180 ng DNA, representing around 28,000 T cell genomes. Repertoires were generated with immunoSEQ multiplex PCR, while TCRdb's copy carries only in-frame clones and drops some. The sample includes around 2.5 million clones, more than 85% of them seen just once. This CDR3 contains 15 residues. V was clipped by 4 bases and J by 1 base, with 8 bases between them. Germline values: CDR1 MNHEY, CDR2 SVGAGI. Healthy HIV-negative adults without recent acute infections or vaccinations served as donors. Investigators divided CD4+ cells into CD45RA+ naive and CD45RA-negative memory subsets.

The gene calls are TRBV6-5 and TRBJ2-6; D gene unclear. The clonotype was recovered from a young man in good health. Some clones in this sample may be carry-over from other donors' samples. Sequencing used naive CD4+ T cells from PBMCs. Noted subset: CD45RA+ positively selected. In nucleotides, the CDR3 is TGTGCCAGCAGTTTCGAGGTATCTGGGGCCAACGTCCTGACTTTC. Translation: CASSFEVSGANVLTF.